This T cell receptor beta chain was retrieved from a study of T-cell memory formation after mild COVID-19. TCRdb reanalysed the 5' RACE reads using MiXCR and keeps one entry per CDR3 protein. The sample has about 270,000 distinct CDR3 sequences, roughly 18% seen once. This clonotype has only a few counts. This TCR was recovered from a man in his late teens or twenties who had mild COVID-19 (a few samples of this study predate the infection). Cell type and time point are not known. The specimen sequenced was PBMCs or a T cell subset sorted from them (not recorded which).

CDR3: CASTGHPGYGYTF. For the CDR3, the DNA is TGTGCCAGCACGGGACATCCGGGCTATGGCTACACCTTC. V usage is TRBV12-3 or TRBV12-4 and J usage is TRBJ1-2, with D perhaps TRBD1 (6 bases). V was pared by 7 bases and J by 4 bases, with 13 bases between. The CDR3 has 13 amino acids.